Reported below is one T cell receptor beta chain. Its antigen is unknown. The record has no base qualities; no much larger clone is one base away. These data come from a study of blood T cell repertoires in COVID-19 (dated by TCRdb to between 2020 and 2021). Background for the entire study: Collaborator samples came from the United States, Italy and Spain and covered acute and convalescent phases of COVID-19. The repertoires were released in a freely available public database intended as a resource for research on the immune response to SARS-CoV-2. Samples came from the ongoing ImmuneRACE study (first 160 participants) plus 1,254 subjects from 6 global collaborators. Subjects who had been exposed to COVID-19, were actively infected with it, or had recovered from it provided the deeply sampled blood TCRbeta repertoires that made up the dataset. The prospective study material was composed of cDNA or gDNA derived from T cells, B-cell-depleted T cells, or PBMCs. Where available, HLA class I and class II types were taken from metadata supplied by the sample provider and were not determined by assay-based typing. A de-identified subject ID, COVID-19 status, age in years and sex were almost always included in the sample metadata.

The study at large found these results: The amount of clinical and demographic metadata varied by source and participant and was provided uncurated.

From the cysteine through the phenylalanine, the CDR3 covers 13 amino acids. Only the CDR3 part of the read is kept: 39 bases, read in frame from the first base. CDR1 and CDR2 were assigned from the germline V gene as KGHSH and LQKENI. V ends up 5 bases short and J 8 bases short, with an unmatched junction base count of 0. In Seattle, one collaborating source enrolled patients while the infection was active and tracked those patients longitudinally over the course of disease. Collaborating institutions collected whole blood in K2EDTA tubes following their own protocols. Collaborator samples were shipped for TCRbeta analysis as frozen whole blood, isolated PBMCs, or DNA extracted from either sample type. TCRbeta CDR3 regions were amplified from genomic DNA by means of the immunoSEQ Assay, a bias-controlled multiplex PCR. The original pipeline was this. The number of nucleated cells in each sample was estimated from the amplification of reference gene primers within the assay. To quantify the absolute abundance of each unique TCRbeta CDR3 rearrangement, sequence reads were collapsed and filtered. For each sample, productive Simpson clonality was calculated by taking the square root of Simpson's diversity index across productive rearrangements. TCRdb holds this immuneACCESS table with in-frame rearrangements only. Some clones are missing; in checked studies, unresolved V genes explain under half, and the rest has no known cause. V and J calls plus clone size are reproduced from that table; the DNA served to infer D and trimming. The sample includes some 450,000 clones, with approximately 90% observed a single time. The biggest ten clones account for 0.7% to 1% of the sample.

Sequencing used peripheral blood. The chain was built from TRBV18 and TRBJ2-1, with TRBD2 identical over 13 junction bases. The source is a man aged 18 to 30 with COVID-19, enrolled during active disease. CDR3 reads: CASSGLAGDEQFF. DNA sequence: TGTGCCAGCTCAGGACTAGCGGGGGATGAGCAGTTCTTC.